The 21 T cell receptor beta chains below come from one sample, sequenced in a study of CD8 T cells in ankylosing spondylitis. TCRdb re-called the 5' RACE reads through MiXCR, storing one row per CDR3 protein. The sample records roughly 280,000 distinct CDR3 sequences, about 19% being singletons. Sequences were obtained from blood, either unsorted or a sorted T cell fraction (not recorded which). The receptors were sampled from a male donor with ankylosing spondylitis or in good health (not recorded which).

The chain couples TRBV3-1 to TRBJ1-2; 12 positions agree with TRBD1. The CDR3 has 17 residues. V shed 4 bases and J 1 base; nucleotides not matched to a gene: 7. Germline V gene sequence: CDR1 LGHDT, CDR2 YNNKEL (reference sequence). This chain's CDR3 is CASSPRDRGRLNYGYTF. In DNA form, the CDR3 reads TGTGCCAGCAGCCCCCGGGACAGGGGGCGTCTTAACTATGGCTACACCTTC.

Only a few counts were recorded for this clonotype. The rearrangement joins TRBV20-1 to TRBJ2-2; D tentatively fits TRBD1 or TRBD2 (5 bases each). V lost 3 bases and J lost 0, with 11 bases in between. Per the germline V gene, CDR1 is DFQATT and CDR2 is SNEGSKA (reference sequence). This CDR3 comprises 15 residues. CDR3 protein: CSASLTGPNTGELFF. The CDR3 DNA reads TGCAGTGCTAGTTTAACGGGGCCGAACACCGGGGAGCTGTTTTTT.

This clonotype was seen only a few times. This rearrangement joins TRBV5-4 to TRBJ1-6; D is possibly TRBD1 (6 bases). The CDR3 length is 15 residues. With 5 bases removed from V and 5 bases from J, the gap between germline ends came to 14 bases. CDR1 is SGHNT, CDR2 YYREEE, per germline (reference sequence). Written as DNA, the CDR3 is TGTGCCAGCAGGCCACAGGGAATAAATAATTCACCCCTCCACTTT. The encoded protein is CASRPQGINNSPLHF.

The chain uses TRBV3-1 and TRBJ2-3, with 9 positions matching TRBD1. Germline CDR1 reads LGHDT; CDR2 reads YNNKEL (reference sequence). V trimming: 6 bases; J trimming: 0 bases; junction bases outside the gene matches: 4. CDR3 length: 15 residues. CDR3 nucleotide sequence: TGTGCCAGCAGACCGGGACAGGGAAGCACAGATACGCAGTATTTT. Its protein is CASRPGQGSTDTQYF.

The V and J genes are TRBV7-8 and TRBJ2-7, with D perhaps TRBD1 or TRBD2 (6 bases each). The germline CDR1 and CDR2 sequences are SGHVS and FQNEAQ. V was shortened by 5 bases and J by 5 bases, with 13 bases between the two germline ends. The CDR3 has 13 residues. The CDR3 loop reads CASSLRRGDEQYV. CDR3 nucleotide sequence: TGTGCCAGCAGCCTCAGGAGGGGGGACGAGCAGTACGTC.

This clonotype was observed a few times. DNA for the CDR3: TGTGCCAGCAGCCAAATCCCCCAAGAGACCCAGTACTTC. It yields the protein CASSQIPQETQYF. This chain links TRBV3-1 with TRBJ2-5; D gene ambiguous. The CDR3 loop spans 13 amino acids. Germline V gives CDR1 LGHDT, CDR2 YNNKEL (reference sequence). V gave up 2 bases and J gave up 1 base, with 5 bases separating them.

This clonotype has more than one count but fewer than ten. J is TRBJ1-1 and V is TRBV3-1, with D perhaps TRBD1 (6 bases). The CDR3 runs to 15 residues. Germline V gene lookup returns CDR1 LGHDT and CDR2 YNNKEL (reference sequence). V was cut by 0 bases and J by 4 bases, with 12 bases left in between. The CDR3 protein is CASSQDQGWGTEAFF. DNA of the CDR3: TGTGCCAGCAGCCAAGATCAGGGGTGGGGCACTGAAGCTTTCTTT.

The chain is built from TRBV19 and TRBJ2-7; the D is unclear. The ends were cut back, 4 bases at V and 0 bases at J, with 10 bases in the middle. The CDR3 consists of 14 residues. CDR1 and CDR2 from the germline V gene are LNHDA and SQIVND (reference sequence). As DNA, the CDR3 is TGTGCCAGTAGTAGGACGGCCACCTCCTACGAGCAGTACGTC. This sequence encodes CASSRTATSYEQYV.

This chain links TRBV20-1 with TRBJ1-5; a possible D gene is TRBD1 (5 bases). This CDR3 is 14 amino acids long. Germline CDR1 and CDR2: DFQATT and SNEGSKA (reference sequence). V shed 6 bases and J shed 0 bases, with 12 bases lying between them. Here the CDR3 reads CSALQVYSNQPQHF. CDR3 nucleotides: TGCAGTGCCCTACAGGTCTATAGCAATCAGCCCCAGCATTTT.

This sequence joins TRBV2 and TRBJ1-5, with TRBD1 matching over 8 bases. The CDR3 contains 13 residues. The J segment lost 3 bases and the V segment lost 11 bases, leaving 6 bases of the junction unmatched. Germline CDR1 SNHLY, CDR2 FYNNEI. CDR3 sequence (DNA): TGTGCCTACAGGACAGGGAACAATCAGCCCCAGCATTTT. As protein: CAYRTGNNQPQHF.

There are many counts of this clonotype. The V gene is TRBV29-1, the J gene TRBJ2-4; no firm D call. V was clipped by 7 bases and J by 7 bases, with 11 bases between them. CDR3 length: 11 residues. Germline V lookup: CDR1 SQVTM, CDR2 ANQGSEA. CDR3 in amino acids: CSASLENIQYF. The CDR3 DNA reads as TGCAGCGCTTCTCTAGAGAACATTCAGTACTTC.

The chain couples TRBV7-3 to TRBJ2-1; 7 bases map to TRBD1. CDR3 length equals 14 residues. Germline CDR1 reads SGHTA; CDR2 reads FQGTGA. V was clipped by 5 bases and J by 10 bases; unmatched bases: 11. CDR3 DNA: TGTGCCAGCAGCCGGACAGGTCGCGATAGGGAGCAGTTCTTC. Translation gives CASSRTGRDREQFF. Variable domain in full (rest from reference TRBV7-3 and TRBJ2-1): GAGVSQTPSNKVTEKGKYVELRCDPISGHTALYWYRQSLGQGPEFLIYFQGTGAADDSGLPNDRFFAVRPEGSVSTLKIQRTERGDSAVYLCASSRTGRDREQFFGPGTRLTVL.

This clonotype has more than one count but fewer than ten. V gene TRBV5-6 combines with J gene TRBJ1-2; D is unclear. CDR3 length equals 14 residues. The V gene lost 2 bases and the J gene lost 2 bases, with 10 bases spanning the gap. Germline CDR1 SGHDT, CDR2 YYEEEE. CDR3: CASSFTQTNYGYTF. CDR3 nucleotides: TGTGCCAGCAGCTTTACGCAGACAAACTATGGCTACACCTTC. The complete variable domain, with remaining parts taken from reference TRBV5-6 and TRBJ1-2, reads DAGVTQSPTHLIKTRGQQVTLRCSPKSGHDTVSWYQQALGQGPQFIFQYYEEEERQRGNFPDRFSGHQFPNYSSELNVNALLLGDSALYLCASSFTQTNYGYTFGSGTRLTVV.

The chain uses TRBV9 and TRBJ2-5; D assignment may be TRBD1 or TRBD2 (5 bases each). Per the germline V gene, CDR1 is SGDLS and CDR2 is YYNGEE. The germline V and J ends were trimmed by 0 bases and 1 base, with 13 bases remaining between them. This CDR3 contains 16 residues. As DNA, the CDR3 is TGTGCCAGCAGCGTAGCAGCGGACACCCTCCAAGAGACCCAGTACTTC. It is translated as CASSVAADTLQETQYF.

The chain uses TRBV6-1 and TRBJ2-3; 14 bases agree with TRBD2. V gave up 4 bases and J gave up 3 bases; unmatched junction bases: 3. The CDR3 consists of 16 residues. Germline lookup yields CDR1 MNHNS and CDR2 SASEGT. The CDR3 region is CASSVTSGGATDTQYF. The CDR3 DNA reads TGTGCCAGCAGTGTGACTAGCGGGGGGGCTACAGATACGCAGTATTTT.

With regard to this clonotype: This may stem from a read error, because a much larger clone lies one nucleotide away. The gene calls are TRBV29-1 and TRBJ2-2; D is unclear. The CDR3 has 12 residues. In germline, CDR1 is SQVTM, CDR2 ANQGSEA. CDR3 in DNA: TGCAGCGTTGTCAAGAACATCGGGGAGCTGTTTTTT. It translates to CSVVKNIGELFF.

J is TRBJ2-4 and V is TRBV20-1, with no clear D. The CDR3 sequence is 13 residues long. Between the trimmed V and J ends, which lost 5 bases and 0 bases, there was a span of 8 bases. Germline CDR1 DFQATT, CDR2 SNEGSKA (reference sequence). CDR3 DNA: TGCAGTGCTCGCCAGATAGCCAAAAACATTCAGTACTTC. Its translation: CSARQIAKNIQYF.

The chain is built from TRBV6-1 and TRBJ2-7; 8 bases align to TRBD1. V gave up 3 bases and J gave up 3 bases; unmatched junction bases: 10. CDR1 is MNHNS, CDR2 SASEGT, per germline. The CDR3 covers 16 residues. CDR3 DNA sequence: TGTGCCAGCAGTGATAGACTACAGGGGGGAGGCTACGAGCAGTACGTC. It codes for CASSDRLQGGGYEQYV.

The chain recombines TRBV3-1 with TRBJ2-1, with D unresolved. The CDR3 spans 14 residues. Germline CDR1 is LGHDT and CDR2 is YNNKEL (reference sequence). Trimming pared 1 base from V and 2 bases from J, leaving 6 bases between. In DNA form, the CDR3 reads TGTGCCAGCAGCCAAGGCAAAGCCTACAATGAGCAGTTCTTC. This encodes CASSQGKAYNEQFF.

At least ten counts were recorded for this clonotype. This chain connects TRBV28 to TRBJ2-3; D remains ambiguous. V was cut by 1 base and J by 2 bases, with 7 bases left in between. This CDR3 contains 14 residues. Germline V CDR1 and CDR2: MDHEN, SYDVKM. As DNA, the CDR3 is TGTGCCAGCAGTTTATTAACCTCCACAGATACGCAGTATTTT. Translating it yields CASSLLTSTDTQYF.

J is TRBJ2-1 and V is TRBV20-1, with a weak D call TRBD2 (6 bases). The ends were cut back, 7 bases at V and 10 bases at J, with 14 bases in the middle. The CDR3 extends over 11 amino acids. Germline loops: CDR1 DFQATT, CDR2 SNEGSKA (reference sequence). The CDR3 DNA reads as TGCAGTGTAGCAAATGGAGGGGAGCAGTTCTTC. As protein: CSVANGGEQFF.